This T cell receptor beta chain appears in the sequencing data of a study of blood T cells in healthy people across ages. Using a J-beta primer mix together with a sample-barcoded 5' primer, a second PCR was run for roughly 7 to 12 cycles. In TCRdb, the 5' RACE reads were re-called with MiXCR into one record per CDR3 protein. The sample includes 790,000 or so distinct CDR3 sequences, roughly 46% of them seen just once. This CDR3 region has 20 residues. CDR1 is LGHDT, CDR2 YNNKEL, per germline (reference sequence). V lost 0 bases to trimming and J lost 6 bases; unmatched junction nucleotides: 17. This sequence originates from an elderly man in good health. The chain joins TRBV3-1 to TRBJ2-1, with 10 positions matching TRBD2. Sequenced: blood. CDR3 sequence (DNA): TGTGCCAGCAGCCAAGAACGTCTAGCGGGAGAGAAAGGGTATCGCAATGAGCAGTTCTTC. It yields the protein CASSQERLAGEKGYRNEQFF.